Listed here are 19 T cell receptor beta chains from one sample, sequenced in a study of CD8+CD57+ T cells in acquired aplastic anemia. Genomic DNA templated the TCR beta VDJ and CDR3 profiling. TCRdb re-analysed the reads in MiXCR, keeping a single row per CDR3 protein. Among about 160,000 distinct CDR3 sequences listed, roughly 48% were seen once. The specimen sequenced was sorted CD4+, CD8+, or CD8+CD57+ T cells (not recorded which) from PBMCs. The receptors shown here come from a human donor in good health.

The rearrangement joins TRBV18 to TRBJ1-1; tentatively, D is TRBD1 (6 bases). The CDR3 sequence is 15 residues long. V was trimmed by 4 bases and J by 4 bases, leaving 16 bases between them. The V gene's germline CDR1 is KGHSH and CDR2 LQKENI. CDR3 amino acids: CASSLSTTGFTEAFF. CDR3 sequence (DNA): TGTGCCAGCTCACTATCAACAACAGGGTTCACTGAAGCTTTCTTT. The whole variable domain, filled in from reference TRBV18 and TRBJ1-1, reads NAGVMQNPRHLVRRRGQEARLRCSPMKGHSHVYWYRQLPEEGLKFMVYLQKENIIDESGMPKERFSAEFPKEGPSILRIQQVVRGDSAAYFCASSLSTTGFTEAFFGQGTRLTVV.

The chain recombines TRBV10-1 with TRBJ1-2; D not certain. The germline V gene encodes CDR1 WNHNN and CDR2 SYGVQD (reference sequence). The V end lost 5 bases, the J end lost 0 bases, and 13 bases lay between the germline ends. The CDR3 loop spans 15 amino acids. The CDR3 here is CASSQLKRPNYGYTF. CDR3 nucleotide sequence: TGCGCCAGCAGTCAGCTCAAGAGGCCTAACTATGGCTACACCTTC.

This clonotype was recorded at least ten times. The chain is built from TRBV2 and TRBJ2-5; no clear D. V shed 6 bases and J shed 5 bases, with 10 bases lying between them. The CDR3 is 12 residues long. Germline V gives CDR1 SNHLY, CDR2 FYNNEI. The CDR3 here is CASSSSGETQYF. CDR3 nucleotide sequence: TGTGCCAGCAGCTCATCGGGTGAGACCCAGTACTTC. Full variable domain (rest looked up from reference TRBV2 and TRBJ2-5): EPEVTQTPSHQVTQMGQEVILRCVPISNHLYFYWYRQILGQKVEFLVSFYNNEISEKSEIFDDQFSVERPDGSNFTLKIRSTKLEDSAMYFCASSSSGETQYFGPGTRLLVL.

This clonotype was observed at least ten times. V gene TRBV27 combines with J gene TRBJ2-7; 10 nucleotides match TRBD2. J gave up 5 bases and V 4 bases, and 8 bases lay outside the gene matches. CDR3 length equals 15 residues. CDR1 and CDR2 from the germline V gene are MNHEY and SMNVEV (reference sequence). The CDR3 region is CASSSSSGSLHEQYF. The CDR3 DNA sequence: TGTGCCAGCAGTTCATCTAGCGGGAGTCTCCACGAGCAGTACTTC.

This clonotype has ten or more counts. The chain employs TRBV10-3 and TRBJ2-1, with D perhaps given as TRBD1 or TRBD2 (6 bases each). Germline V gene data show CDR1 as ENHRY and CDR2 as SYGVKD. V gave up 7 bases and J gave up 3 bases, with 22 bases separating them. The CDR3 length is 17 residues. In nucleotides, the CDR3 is TGTGCCATCAAGGGGGACGAATGGGGGCGGGACTACAATGAGCAGTTCTTC. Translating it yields CAIKGDEWGRDYNEQFF.

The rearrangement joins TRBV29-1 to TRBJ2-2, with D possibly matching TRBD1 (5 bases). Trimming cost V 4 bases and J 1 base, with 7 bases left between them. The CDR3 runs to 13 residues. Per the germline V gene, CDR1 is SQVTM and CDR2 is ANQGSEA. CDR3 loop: CSVGQMNTGELFF. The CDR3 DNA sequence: TGCAGCGTTGGACAGATGAACACCGGGGAGCTGTTTTTT.

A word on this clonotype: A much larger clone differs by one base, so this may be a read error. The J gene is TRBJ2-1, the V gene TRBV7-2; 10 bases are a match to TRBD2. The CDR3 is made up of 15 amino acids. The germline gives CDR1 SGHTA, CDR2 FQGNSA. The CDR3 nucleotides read TGTGCCAGCAGCATAGCGGGGGGCCCCTACGATGAGCAGTTCTTC. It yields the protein CASSIAGGPYDEQFF. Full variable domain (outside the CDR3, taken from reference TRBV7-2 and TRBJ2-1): GAGVSQSPSNKVTEKGKDVELRCDPISGHTALYWYRQSLGQGLEFLIYFQGNSAPDKSGLPSDRFSAERTGGSVSTLTIQRTQQEDSAVYLCASSIAGGPYDEQFFGPGTRLTVL.

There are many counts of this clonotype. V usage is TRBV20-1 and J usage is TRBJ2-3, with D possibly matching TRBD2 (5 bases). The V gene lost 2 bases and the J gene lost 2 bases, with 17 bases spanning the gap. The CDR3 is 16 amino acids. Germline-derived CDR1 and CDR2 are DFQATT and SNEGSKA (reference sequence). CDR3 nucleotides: TGCAGTGCTAGACCATTAGGACTTTTTAACACAGATACGCAGTATTTT. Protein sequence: CSARPLGLFNTDTQYF.

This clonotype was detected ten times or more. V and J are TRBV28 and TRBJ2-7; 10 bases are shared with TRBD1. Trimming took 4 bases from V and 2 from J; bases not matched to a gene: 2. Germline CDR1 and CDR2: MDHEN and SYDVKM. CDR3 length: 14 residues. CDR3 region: CASSYGTGAYEQYF. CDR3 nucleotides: TGTGCCAGCAGTTACGGGACAGGGGCCTACGAGCAGTACTTC.

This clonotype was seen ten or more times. CDR3: CASEPGTANNYEQYF. Written as DNA, the CDR3 is TGTGCCAGCGAGCCCGGGACAGCCAACAACTACGAGCAGTACTTC. V and J are TRBV2 and TRBJ2-7; 7 nucleotides line up with TRBD1. CDR3 length: 15 residues. From germline, CDR1 is SNHLY and CDR2 FYNNEI. V shed 8 bases, J shed 3 bases, and the junction held 13 bases outside the gene matches.

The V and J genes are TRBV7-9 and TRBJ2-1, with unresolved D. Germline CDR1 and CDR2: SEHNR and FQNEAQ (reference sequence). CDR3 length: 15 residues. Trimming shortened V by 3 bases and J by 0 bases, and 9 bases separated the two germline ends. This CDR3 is CASSFQASSYNEQFF. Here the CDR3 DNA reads TGTGCCAGCAGCTTTCAGGCCAGCTCCTACAATGAGCAGTTCTTC.

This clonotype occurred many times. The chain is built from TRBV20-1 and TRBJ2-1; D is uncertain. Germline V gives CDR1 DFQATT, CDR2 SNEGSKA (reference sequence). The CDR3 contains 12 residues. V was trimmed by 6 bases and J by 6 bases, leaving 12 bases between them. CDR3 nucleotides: TGCAGTGCGCGGAGTCAAGGCAATGAGCAGTTCTTC. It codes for CSARSQGNEQFF.

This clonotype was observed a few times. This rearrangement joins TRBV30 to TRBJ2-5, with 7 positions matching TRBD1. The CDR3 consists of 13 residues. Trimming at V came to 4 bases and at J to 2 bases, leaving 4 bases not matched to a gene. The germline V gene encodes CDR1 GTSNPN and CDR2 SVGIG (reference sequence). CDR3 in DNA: TGTGCCTGGAACCGGGACAGTCAAGAGACCCAGTACTTC. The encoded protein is CAWNRDSQETQYF.

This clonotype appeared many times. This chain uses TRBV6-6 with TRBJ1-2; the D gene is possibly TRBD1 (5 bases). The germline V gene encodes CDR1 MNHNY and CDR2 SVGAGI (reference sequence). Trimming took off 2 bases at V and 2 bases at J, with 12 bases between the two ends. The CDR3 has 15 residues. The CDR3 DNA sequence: TGTGCCAGCAGTTACGGACATTTGAACAACTATGGCTACACCTTC. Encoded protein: CASSYGHLNNYGYTF.

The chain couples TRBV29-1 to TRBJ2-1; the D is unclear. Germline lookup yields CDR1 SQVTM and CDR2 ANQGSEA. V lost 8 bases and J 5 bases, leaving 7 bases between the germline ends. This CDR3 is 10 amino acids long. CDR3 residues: CSRADNEQFF. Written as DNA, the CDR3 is TGCAGCCGAGCAGACAATGAGCAGTTCTTC.

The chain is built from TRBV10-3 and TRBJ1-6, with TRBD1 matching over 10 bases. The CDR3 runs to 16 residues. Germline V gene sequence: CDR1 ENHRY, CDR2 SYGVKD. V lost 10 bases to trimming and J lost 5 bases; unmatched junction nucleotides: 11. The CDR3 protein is CASRAGTGEDNSPLHF. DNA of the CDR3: TGTGCCAGCAGGGCCGGGACAGGGGAGGATAATTCACCCCTCCACTTT.

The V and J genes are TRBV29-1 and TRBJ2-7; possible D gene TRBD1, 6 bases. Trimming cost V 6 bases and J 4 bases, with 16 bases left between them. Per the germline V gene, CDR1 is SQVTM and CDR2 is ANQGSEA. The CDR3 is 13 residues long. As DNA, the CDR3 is TGCAGCGTCCTGTTACAGGGTTCATACGAGCAGTACTTC. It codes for CSVLLQGSYEQYF.

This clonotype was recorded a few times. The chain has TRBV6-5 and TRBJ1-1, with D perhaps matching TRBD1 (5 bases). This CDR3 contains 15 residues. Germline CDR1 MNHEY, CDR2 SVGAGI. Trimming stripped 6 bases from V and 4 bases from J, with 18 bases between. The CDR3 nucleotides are TGTGCCAGCAGCTCACGAGGGGTGGTGGGCACTGAAGCTTTCTTT. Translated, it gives CASSSRGVVGTEAFF.

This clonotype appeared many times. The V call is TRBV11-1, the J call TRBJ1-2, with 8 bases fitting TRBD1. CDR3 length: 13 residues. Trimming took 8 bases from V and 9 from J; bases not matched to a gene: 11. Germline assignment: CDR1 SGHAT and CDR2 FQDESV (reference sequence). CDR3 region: CASGLAGGGSYTF. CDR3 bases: TGTGCCAGCGGTCTAGCAGGGGGCGGGAGCTACACCTTC.